This entry lists 10 T cell receptor beta chains sequenced from one sample in a study of blood T cell repertoires in COVID-19. Measured with immunoSEQ multiplex PCR; TCRdb has only the in-frame clones, and not every one. Of about 200,000 clones listed, roughly 85% are singletons. Sample: peripheral blood. The source is a man aged 25 to 40 who had recovered from COVID-19.

The CDR3 sequence: CASSLTGSPYEQYF. In DNA, the CDR3 is TGTGCCAGCAGCTTAACCGGGAGTCCCTACGAGCAGTACTTC. V gene TRBV11-2 combines with J gene TRBJ2-7; D perhaps matches TRBD2 (6 bases). The CDR3 runs 14 residues. Germline loops: CDR1 SGHAT, CDR2 FQNNGV. Trimming stripped 2 bases from V and 2 bases from J, with 10 bases between.

V and J are TRBV4-3 and TRBJ2-3, with TRBD1 as a possible D gene (5 bases). The V end was cut by 0 bases, the J end by 0 bases, with 19 bases between. CDR3 length: 19 amino acids. Per germline, CDR1 LGHNA and CDR2 YSLEER. The CDR3 coding sequence is TGCGCCAGCAGCCAAGATCTAAACAGGCTCCCTTATAGCACAGATACGCAGTATTTT. It encodes CASSQDLNRLPYSTDTQYF.

This chain joins TRBV30 and TRBJ1-1; tentatively, D is TRBD1 (6 bases). Germline values: CDR1 GTSNPN, CDR2 SVGIG (reference sequence). Trimming took off 1 base at V and 5 bases at J, with 11 bases between the two ends. The CDR3 covers 13 residues. In DNA, the CDR3 is TGTGCCTGGAGTGGGCAGGGGCGAACTGAAGCTTTCTTT. Protein sequence: CAWSGQGRTEAFF.

The rearrangement joins TRBV12-3 or TRBV12-4 to TRBJ1-3; TRBD1 might be the D (6 bases). The CDR3 length is 13 residues. Trimming left V 2 bases short and J 15 bases short, with 17 bases between. The chain's CDR3 is CASSLRGAQSGYF. The CDR3 region has the DNA TGTGCCAGCAGTTTACGGGGGGCCCAGAGTGGATATTTT.

V and J are TRBV5-1 and TRBJ1-1; D remains ambiguous. V shed 4 bases and J shed 7 bases, with 11 bases lying between them. This CDR3 has 12 amino acids. Germline-derived CDR1 and CDR2 are SGHRS and YFSETQ. The CDR3 spells CASSPYAGEAFF. For the CDR3, the DNA is TGCGCCAGCAGCCCCTATGCGGGTGAAGCTTTCTTT.

V gene TRBV27 combines with J gene TRBJ2-7, with 10 positions matching TRBD1. The CDR3 is 15 residues long. Looked up from germline, CDR1 is MNHEY and CDR2 is SMNVEV (reference sequence). V lost 0 bases and J lost 2; bases outside the gene matches: 1. The CDR3 coding sequence is TGTGCCAGCAGTTTATCAGGACAGGGGGCCTACGAGCAGTACTTC. Translation: CASSLSGQGAYEQYF.

The chain uses TRBV5-1 and TRBJ2-3; 12 bases map to TRBD2. This CDR3 region has 16 residues. Germline CDR1 is SGHRS and CDR2 is YFSETQ. V trimming: 5 bases; J trimming: 4 bases; junction bases outside the gene matches: 8. CDR3 sequence: CASRTLTSGGSDTQYF. The CDR3 nucleotides read TGCGCCAGCAGGACCCTCACTAGCGGGGGGTCAGATACGCAGTATTTT.

This sequence joins TRBV20-1 and TRBJ2-7; 7 bases fit TRBD2. J lost 1 base, V lost 3 bases, and 3 bases had no gene match. Germline CDR1 reads DFQATT; CDR2 reads SNEGSKA (reference sequence). CDR3 length equals 13 residues. CDR3 region: CSASGTTSYEQYF. CDR3 nucleotides: TGCAGTGCTAGTGGGACTACTTCCTACGAGCAGTACTTC.

The chain recombines TRBV10-2 with TRBJ1-2, with 9 bases that match TRBD1. The CDR3 runs 16 residues. Germline V lookup: CDR1 WSHSY, CDR2 SAAADI. Trimming took 6 bases from V and 0 from J; bases not matched to a gene: 8. The CDR3 protein is CASSGTGTPPNYGYTF. DNA of the CDR3: TGCGCCAGCAGCGGGACAGGGACTCCCCCTAACTATGGCTACACCTTC.

The V call is TRBV27, the J call TRBJ2-5; 8 nucleotides line up with TRBD2. The CDR3 length is 18 residues. Germline assignment: CDR1 MNHEY and CDR2 SMNVEV (reference sequence). V gave up 5 bases and J gave up 4 bases; unmatched junction bases: 18. CDR3 residues: CASSPPGGGGRSGETQYF. CDR3 coding DNA: TGTGCCAGCAGTCCCCCTGGGGGCGGGGGGCGGTCGGGAGAGACCCAGTACTTC.